These T cell receptor beta chains were read from a single sample in a study of blood T cell repertoires in COVID-19. Clones were sequenced by immunoSEQ multiplex PCR, and TCRdb holds only the in-frame ones, with some missing. The repertoire holds tens of thousands of clones, with over 75% as singletons. Sequences were obtained from peripheral blood. The origin of the receptors is a woman of 80 years or more with active or convalescent COVID-19. Both conserved end residues are part of each CDR3.

>TRBV9|TRBJ2-5
CASSVRTGLQETQYF
>TRBV28|TRBJ2-7
CASSLTGSSSYEQYF
>TRBV4-2|TRBJ2-7
CASSQDPAGGSYEQYF
>TRBV6-6|TRBJ2-5
CASNPGQGRRETQYF
>TRBV19|TRBJ2-7
CASSTDVQTEQYF
>TRBV6-5|TRBJ1-2
CASRRDRGTYGYTF
>TRBV27|TRBJ1-3
CASSLSWKGGSGNTIYF
>TRBV5-4|TRBJ1-2
CASSRGASSNYGYTF
>TRBV7-2|TRBJ1-1
CASSLGQLNTEAFF
>TRBV2|TRBJ1-5
CAGGTGNNQPQHF
>TRBV9|TRBJ1-3
CASSPQANNIGNTIYF
>TRBV7-3|TRBJ2-2
CASPPKPGQRTGELFF
>TRBV6-5|TRBJ2-7
CATERAGGAYEQYF
>TRBV3-1/TRBV3-2|TRBJ2-2
CASSQEEGGPAGELFF
>TRBV28|TRBJ1-1
CASTLAGSAFF
>TRBV11-3|TRBJ2-1
CASSLGRYNEQFF
>TRBV5-1|TRBJ2-7
CASSLAPGGALETYEQYF
>TRBV18|TRBJ1-2
CASSKGQGDGYTF
>TRBV7-8|TRBJ2-1
CASSLGGRAYNEQFF
>TRBV2|TRBJ1-6
CASGSRDTLNSPLHF
>TRBV4-1|TRBJ1-2
CASSQDSVGGRGYTF
>TRBV9|TRBJ2-7
CASSSRGTGAYEQYF
>TRBV5-1|TRBJ1-1
CASSPLGGEDAEAFF
>TRBV3-1/TRBV3-2|TRBJ2-2
CASSQGVATGGELFF
>TRBV18|TRBJ1-6
CASSPGQSSYNSPLHF
>TRBV29-1|TRBJ2-3
CSVEGLAGGTDTQYF
>TRBV6-5|TRBJ1-1
CASSYLSPNGAAFF
>TRBV7-6|TRBJ2-2
CASSLQGRLNTGELFF
>TRBV5-1|TRBJ2-3
CASSLGPSGTDTQYF
>TRBV27|TRBJ2-7
CASSLSRTAAYEQYF
>TRBV4-1|TRBJ1-4
CASSQGEANNEKLFF
>TRBV5-4|TRBJ2-3
CASSLAGRGQSTDTQYF
>TRBV21-1|TRBJ2-1
CASSTATDSYNEQFF
>TRBV7-6|TRBJ2-3
CASSFGGSVDTQYF
>TRBV7-2|TRBJ2-1
CASSVTRDTYNEQFF
>TRBV6-5|TRBJ1-2
CASRPGQGANYGYTF